The clone carrying this TCR beta chain has more than one count but fewer than ten. Its antigen is as yet unknown. Deletions cut 4 bases from V and 4 bases from J, with 8 bases between. There are 13 residues in the CDR3. Germline V gene lookup returns CDR1 SGHAT and CDR2 FQNNGV. The authors extracted RNA and reverse transcribed it into cDNA as the sequencing template. The table came from immunoSEQ multiplex PCR; TCRdb's copy has only in-frame clones and leaves some out. The sample has 150,000 to 200,000 clones, about 72% seen once; the top ten hold about an eighth. The sample is drawn from a study of CD8+ T cells in alopecia areata. Study details: After 6 to 18 months of tofacitinib, follow-up continued 6 months off drug.

PBMCs yielded sorted CD4+ and CD8+ T cells. The study's findings and limits: Lesional scalp, notably in alopecia totalis/universalis, had clonality above that of normal scalp.

The chain employs TRBV11-2 and TRBJ2-1, with unresolved D. Sequencing was performed on CD8+ T cells sorted from blood, taken at week 0. This clonotype originated in a human donor with alopecia areata. The CDR3 reads CASSSSEYNEQFF. The CDR3, as DNA: TGTGCCAGCAGCTCCTCCGAATACAATGAGCAGTTCTTC.